The TCR beta chain described here comes from a study of technical replicates of blood from a few donors. Data came from immunoSEQ multiplex PCR; TCRdb stores just in-frame clones and leaves some out. The sample has 75,000 to 95,000 clones; approximately 95% are singletons. The V end was cut by 5 bases, the J end by 13 bases, with 21 bases between. The CDR3 length is 15 residues. The germline CDR1 and CDR2 sequences are LNHDA and SQIVND (reference sequence). The specimen sequenced was T cells isolated from PBMCs. The chain links TRBV19 to TRBJ1-6, with D perhaps matching TRBD1 (5 bases). This sequence was found in a human donor in good health. CDR3 sequence reads: CASSAGRVSAFPLHF. CDR3 nucleotides: TGTGCCAGTAGTGCGGGACGCGTCTCGGCCTTCCCCCTCCACTTT.